This TCR beta chain appears in the sequencing data of a study of T cell changes during pregnancy in multiple sclerosis. The protocol was immunoSEQ multiplex PCR, while the TCRdb copy is restricted to in-frame clones and leaves out a portion. This table has around 47,000 clones, around 93% appearing once. The germline V and J ends were trimmed by 4 bases and 4 bases, with 16 bases remaining between them. Germline lookup yields CDR1 SGHTA and CDR2 FQGTGA. The CDR3 has 15 amino acids. This sequence was found in a female donor with multiple sclerosis, enrolled in a pregnancy study. The chain couples TRBV7-3 to TRBJ1-1; no clear D. Material: CD8+ T cells from peripheral blood mononuclear cells, obtained in the first trimester of pregnancy. For the CDR3, the DNA is TGTGCCAGCAGCTCGGAGGGAGGTCATGGCACTGAAGCTTTCTTT. Its translation is CASSSEGGHGTEAFF.